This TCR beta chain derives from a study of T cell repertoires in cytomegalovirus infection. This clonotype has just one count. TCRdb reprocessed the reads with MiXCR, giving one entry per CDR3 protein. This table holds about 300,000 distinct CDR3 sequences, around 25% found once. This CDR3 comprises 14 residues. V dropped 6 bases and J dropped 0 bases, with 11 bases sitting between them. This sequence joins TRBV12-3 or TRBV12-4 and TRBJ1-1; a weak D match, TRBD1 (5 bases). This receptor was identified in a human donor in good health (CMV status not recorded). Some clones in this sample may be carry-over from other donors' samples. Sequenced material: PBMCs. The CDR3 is CASRTGAMNTEAFF. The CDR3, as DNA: TGTGCCAGCAGAACCGGGGCCATGAACACTGAAGCTTTCTTT.